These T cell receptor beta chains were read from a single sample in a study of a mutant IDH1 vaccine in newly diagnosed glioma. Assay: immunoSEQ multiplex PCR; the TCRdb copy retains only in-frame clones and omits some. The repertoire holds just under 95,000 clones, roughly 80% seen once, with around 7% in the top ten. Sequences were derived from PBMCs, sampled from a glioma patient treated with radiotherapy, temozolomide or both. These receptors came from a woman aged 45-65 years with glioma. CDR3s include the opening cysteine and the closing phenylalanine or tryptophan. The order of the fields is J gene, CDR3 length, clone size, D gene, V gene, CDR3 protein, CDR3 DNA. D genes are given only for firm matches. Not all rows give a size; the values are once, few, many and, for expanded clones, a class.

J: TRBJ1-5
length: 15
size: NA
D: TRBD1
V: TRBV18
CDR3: CASSPMGQGYQPQHF
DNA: TGTGCCAGCTCACCAATGGGACAGGGGTATCAGCCCCAGCATTTT

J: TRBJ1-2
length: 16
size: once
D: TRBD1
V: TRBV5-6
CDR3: CASSFYDREANYGYTF
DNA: TGTGCCAGCAGCTTTTACGACAGGGAAGCTAACTATGGCTACACCTTC

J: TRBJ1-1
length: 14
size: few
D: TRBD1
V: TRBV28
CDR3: CASTGQGARTEAFF
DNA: TGTGCCAGCACCGGACAGGGGGCGCGGACTGAAGCTTTCTTT

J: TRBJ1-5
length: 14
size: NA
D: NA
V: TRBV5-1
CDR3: CASSPQGGRQPQHF
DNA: TGCGCCAGCAGCCCACAGGGAGGTAGGCAGCCCCAGCATTTT

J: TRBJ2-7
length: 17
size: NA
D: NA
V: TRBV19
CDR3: CASSVDSSPGRYYEQYF
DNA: TGTGCCAGTAGTGTCGACTCATCCCCAGGGAGATATTACGAGCAGTACTTC

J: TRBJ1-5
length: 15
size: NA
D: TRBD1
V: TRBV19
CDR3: CASSIRGAGGQPQHF
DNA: TGTGCCAGTAGTATACGGGGGGCAGGGGGCCAGCCCCAGCATTTT

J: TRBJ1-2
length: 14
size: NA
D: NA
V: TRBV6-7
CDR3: CASTQARRFHGYTF
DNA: TGTGCCAGCACCCAGGCCCGCAGGTTCCATGGCTACACCTTC

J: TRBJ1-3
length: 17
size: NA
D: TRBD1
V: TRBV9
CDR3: CASSGTSTGGAGNTIYF
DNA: TGTGCCAGCAGCGGGACCAGTACAGGGGGAGCTGGAAACACCATATATTTT

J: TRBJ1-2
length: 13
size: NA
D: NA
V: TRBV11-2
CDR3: CASSSQGSNGYTF
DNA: TGTGCCAGCAGCTCCCAGGGGTCTAATGGCTACACCTTC

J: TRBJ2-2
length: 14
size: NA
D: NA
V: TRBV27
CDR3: CASSSTVTIRELFF
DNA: TGTGCCAGCAGTAGTACAGTTACAATCCGGGAGCTGTTTTTT

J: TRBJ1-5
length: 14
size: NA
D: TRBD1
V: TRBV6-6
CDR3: CASSRDRANQPQHF
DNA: TGTGCCAGCAGTAGGGACAGGGCTAATCAGCCCCAGCATTTT

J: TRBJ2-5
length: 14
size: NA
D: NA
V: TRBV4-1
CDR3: CASSQVSEKETQYF
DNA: TGCGCCAGCAGCCAAGTTTCCGAGAAAGAGACCCAGTACTTC

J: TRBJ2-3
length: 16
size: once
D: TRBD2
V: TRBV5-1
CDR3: CASSRGLSGGGDTQYF
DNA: TGCGCCAGCAGCCGGGGGCTTAGCGGGGGGGGAGATACGCAGTATTTT

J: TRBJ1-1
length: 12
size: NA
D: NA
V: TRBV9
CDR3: CASSRGNTEAFF
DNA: TGTGCCAGCAGTCGGGGGAACACTGAAGCTTTCTTT

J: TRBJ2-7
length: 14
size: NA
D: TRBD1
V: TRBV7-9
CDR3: CASSLAPQGDEQYF
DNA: TGTGCCAGCAGCTTAGCCCCCCAGGGGGACGAGCAGTACTTC

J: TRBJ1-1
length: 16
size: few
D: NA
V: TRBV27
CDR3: CASSLSPGRLNTEAFF
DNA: TGTGCCAGCAGTTTATCGCCAGGGAGGCTGAACACTGAAGCTTTCTTT

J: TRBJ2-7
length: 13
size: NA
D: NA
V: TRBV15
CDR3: CATSPGREYEQYF
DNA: TGTGCCACCTCCCCGGGACGGGAGTACGAGCAGTACTTC

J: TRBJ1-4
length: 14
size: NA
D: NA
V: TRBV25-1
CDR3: CASSEVNGVLKLFF
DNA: TGTGCCAGCAGTGAAGTAAATGGAGTTTTAAAACTGTTTTTT

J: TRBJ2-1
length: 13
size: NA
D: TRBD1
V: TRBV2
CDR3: CASARDSYNEQFF
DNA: TGTGCCAGCGCCCGGGACAGTTACAATGAGCAGTTCTTC

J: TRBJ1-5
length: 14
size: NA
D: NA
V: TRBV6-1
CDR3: CASSQVGSNQPQHF
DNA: TGTGCCAGCAGCCAGGTTGGGAGCAATCAGCCCCAGCATTTT

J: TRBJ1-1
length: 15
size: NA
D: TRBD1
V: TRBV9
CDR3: CASSSGQGLNTEAFF
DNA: TGTGCCAGCAGCTCGGGACAGGGGTTGAACACTGAAGCTTTCTTT

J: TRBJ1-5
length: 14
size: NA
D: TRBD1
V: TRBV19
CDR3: CASSMETGHQPQHF
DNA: TGTGCCAGTAGTATGGAGACAGGGCATCAGCCCCAGCATTTT

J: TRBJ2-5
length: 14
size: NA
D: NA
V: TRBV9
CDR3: CASSVEGTQETQYF
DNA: TGTGCCAGCAGCGTAGAGGGGACACAAGAGACCCAGTACTTC

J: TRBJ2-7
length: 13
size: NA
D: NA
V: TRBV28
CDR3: CASSLGTRYEQYF
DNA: TGTGCCAGCAGTCTCGGGACGCGCTACGAGCAGTACTTC

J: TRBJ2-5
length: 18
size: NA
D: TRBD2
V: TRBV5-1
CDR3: CASSLASQRGGRRETQYF
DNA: TGCGCCAGCAGCTTGGCCTCCCAGCGGGGGGGCCGACGAGAGACCCAGTACTTC

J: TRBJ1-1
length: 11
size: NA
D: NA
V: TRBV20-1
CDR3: CSAGGNTEAFF
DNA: TGCAGTGCGGGGGGGAACACTGAAGCTTTCTTT

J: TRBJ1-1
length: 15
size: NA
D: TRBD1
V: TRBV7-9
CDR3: CASSSHTGENTEAFF
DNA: TGTGCCAGCAGCTCGCATACAGGGGAGAACACTGAAGCTTTCTTT

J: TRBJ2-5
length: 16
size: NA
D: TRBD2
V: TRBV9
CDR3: CASSATSGGAIETQYF
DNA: TGTGCCAGCAGTGCAACTAGCGGGGGGGCCATAGAGACCCAGTACTTC

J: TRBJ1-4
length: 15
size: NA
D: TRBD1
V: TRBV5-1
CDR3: CASSPTGVGDEKLFF
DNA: TGCGCCAGCAGCCCCACAGGGGTTGGCGATGAAAAACTGTTTTTT

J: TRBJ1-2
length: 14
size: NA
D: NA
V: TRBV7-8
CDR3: CASSAAEGSYGYTF
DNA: TGTGCCAGCAGCGCCGCGGAGGGGAGCTATGGCTACACCTTC

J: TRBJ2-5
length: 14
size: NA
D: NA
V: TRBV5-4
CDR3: CASSLGRSKETQYF
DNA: TGTGCCAGCAGCTTGGGCAGGTCCAAAGAGACCCAGTACTTC

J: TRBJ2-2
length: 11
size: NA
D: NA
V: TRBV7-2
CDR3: CASSLSGELFF
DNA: TGTGCCAGCAGCTTATCCGGGGAGCTGTTTTTT

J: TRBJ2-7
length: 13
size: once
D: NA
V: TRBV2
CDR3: CASSETASYEQYF
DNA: TGTGCCAGCAGTGAGACGGCGTCCTACGAGCAGTACTTC